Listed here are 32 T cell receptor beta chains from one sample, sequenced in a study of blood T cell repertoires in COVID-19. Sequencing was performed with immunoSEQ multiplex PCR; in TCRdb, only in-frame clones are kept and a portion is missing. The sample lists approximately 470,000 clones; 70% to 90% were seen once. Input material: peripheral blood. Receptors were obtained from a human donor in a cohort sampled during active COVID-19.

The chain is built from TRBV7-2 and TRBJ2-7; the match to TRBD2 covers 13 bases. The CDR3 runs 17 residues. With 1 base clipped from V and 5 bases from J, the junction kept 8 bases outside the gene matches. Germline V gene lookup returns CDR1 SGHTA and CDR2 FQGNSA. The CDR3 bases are TGTGCCAGCAGCTTAGAGTCCGCGACTAGCGGGAGGAACGAGCAGTACTTC. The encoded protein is CASSLESATSGRNEQYF.

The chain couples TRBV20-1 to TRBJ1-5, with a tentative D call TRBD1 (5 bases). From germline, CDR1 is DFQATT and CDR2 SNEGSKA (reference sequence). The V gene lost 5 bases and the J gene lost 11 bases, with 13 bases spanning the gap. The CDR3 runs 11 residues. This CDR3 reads CSAGGVRTQHF. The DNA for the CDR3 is TGCAGTGCTGGGGGGGTAAGGACCCAGCATTTT.

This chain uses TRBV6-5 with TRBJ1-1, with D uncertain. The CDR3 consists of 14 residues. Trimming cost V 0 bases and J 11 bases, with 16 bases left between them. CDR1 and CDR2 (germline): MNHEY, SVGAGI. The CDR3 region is CASSYSTSLTRAFF. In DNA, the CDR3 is TGTGCCAGCAGTTACTCGACTTCCCTTACACGGGCTTTCTTT.

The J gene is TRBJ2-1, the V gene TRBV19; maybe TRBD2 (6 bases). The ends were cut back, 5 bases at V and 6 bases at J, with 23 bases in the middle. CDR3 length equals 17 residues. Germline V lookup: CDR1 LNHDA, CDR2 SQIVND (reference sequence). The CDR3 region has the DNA TGTGCCAGTAGTCCCACCTTAGCCGGAGGGCCGGTCAATGAGCAGTTCTTC. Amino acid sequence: CASSPTLAGGPVNEQFF. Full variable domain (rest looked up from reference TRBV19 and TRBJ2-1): DGGITQSPKYLFRKEGQNVTLSCEQNLNHDAMYWYRQDPGQGLRLIYYSQIVNDFQKGDIAEGYSVSREKKESFPLTVTSAQKNPTAFYLCASSPTLAGGPVNEQFFGPGTRLTVL.

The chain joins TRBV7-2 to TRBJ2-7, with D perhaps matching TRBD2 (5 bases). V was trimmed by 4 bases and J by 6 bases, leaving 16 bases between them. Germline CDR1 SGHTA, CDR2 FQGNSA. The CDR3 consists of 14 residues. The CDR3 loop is CASSSRSGEGEQYF. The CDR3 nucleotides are TGTGCCAGCAGCTCAAGAAGCGGCGAGGGCGAGCAGTACTTC. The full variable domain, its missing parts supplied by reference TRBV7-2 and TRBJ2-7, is GAGVSQSPSNKVTEKGKDVELRCDPISGHTALYWYRQSLGQGLEFLIYFQGNSAPDKSGLPSDRFSAERTGGSVSTLTIQRTQQEDSAVYLCASSSRSGEGEQYFGPGTRLTVT.

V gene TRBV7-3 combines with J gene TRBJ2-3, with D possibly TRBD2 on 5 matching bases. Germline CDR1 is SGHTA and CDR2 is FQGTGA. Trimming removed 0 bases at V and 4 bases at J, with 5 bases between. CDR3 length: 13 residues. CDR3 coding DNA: TGTGCCAGCAGCTTAACGCGGGCAGATACGCAGTATTTT. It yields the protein CASSLTRADTQYF.

The CDR3 spells CASSRDSGTEAFF. CDR3 nucleotides: TGTGCCAGCTCACGTGACAGTGGCACTGAAGCTTTCTTT. This chain links TRBV18 with TRBJ1-1; tentative D call: TRBD1 (5 bases). The CDR3 is 13 residues long. Trimming left V 4 bases short and J 4 bases short, with 10 bases between. Looked up from germline, CDR1 is KGHSH and CDR2 is LQKENI.

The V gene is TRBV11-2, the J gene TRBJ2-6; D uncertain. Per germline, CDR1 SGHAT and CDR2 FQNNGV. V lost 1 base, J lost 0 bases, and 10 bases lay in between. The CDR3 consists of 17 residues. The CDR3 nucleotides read TGTGCCAGCAGCTTAGGGCAGTTTTACTCTGGGGCCAACGTCCTGACTTTC. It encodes CASSLGQFYSGANVLTF.

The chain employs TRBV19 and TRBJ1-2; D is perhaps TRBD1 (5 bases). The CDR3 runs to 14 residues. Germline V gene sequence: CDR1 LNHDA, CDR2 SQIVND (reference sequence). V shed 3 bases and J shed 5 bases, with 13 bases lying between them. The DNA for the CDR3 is TGTGCCAGTAGTATCAGGGAACTCGGGTATGGCTACACCTTC. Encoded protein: CASSIRELGYGYTF.

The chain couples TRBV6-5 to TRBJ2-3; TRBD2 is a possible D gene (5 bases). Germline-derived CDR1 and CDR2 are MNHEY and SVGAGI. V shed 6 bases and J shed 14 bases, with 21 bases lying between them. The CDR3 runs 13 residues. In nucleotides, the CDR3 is TGTGCCAGCAGACAGAGCCTAGCTCGATTCTGGTATTTT. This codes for CASRQSLARFWYF.

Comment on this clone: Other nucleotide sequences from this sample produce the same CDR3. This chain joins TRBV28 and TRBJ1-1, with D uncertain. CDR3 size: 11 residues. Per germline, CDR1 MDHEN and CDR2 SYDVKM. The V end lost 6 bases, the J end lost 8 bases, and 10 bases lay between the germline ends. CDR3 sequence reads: CASSLTSEAFF. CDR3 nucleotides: TGTGCCAGCAGCTTAACATCGGAAGCTTTCTTT.

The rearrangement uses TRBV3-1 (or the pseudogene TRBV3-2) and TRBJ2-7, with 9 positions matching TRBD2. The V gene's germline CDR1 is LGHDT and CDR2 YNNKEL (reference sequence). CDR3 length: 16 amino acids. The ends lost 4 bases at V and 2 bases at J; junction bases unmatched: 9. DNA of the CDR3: TGTGCCAGCAGCCCCTTAGCGGGAGATGGAACCTACGAGCAGTACTTC. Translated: CASSPLAGDGTYEQYF.

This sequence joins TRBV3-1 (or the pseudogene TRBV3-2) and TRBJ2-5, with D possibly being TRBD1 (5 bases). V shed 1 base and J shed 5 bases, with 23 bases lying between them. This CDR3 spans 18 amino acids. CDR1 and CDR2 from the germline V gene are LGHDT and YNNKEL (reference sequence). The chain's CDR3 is CASSQGFPPQQGRETQYF. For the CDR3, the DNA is TGTGCCAGCAGCCAAGGCTTCCCCCCCCAGCAGGGTAGGGAGACCCAGTACTTC.

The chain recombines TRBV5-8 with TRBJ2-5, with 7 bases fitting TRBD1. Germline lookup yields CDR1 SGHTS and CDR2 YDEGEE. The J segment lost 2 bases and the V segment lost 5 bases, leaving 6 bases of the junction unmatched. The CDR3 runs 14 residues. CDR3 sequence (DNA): TGTGCCAGCAGTAGGGGGCCGGGACAAGAGACCCAGTACTTC. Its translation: CASSRGPGQETQYF.

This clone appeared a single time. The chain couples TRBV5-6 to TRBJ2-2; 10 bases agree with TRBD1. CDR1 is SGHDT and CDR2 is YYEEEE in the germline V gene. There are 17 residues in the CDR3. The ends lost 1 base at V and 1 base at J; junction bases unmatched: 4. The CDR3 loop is CASSLLGTGENTGELFF. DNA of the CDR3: TGTGCCAGCAGCTTGTTGGGGACAGGGGAGAACACCGGGGAGCTGTTTTTT.

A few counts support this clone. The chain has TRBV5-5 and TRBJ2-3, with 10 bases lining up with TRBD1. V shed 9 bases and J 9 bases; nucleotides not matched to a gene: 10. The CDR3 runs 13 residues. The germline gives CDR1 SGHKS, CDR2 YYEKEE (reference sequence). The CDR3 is CATGTGDSRTQYF. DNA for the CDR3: TGTGCCACCGGGACAGGGGACAGTCGAACGCAGTATTTT.

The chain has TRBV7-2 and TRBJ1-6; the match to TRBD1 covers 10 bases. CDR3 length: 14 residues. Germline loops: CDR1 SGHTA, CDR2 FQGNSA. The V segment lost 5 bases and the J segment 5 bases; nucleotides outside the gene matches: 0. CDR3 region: CASSGTGDNSPLHF. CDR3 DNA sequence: TGTGCCAGCAGCGGGACAGGGGATAATTCACCCCTCCACTTT.

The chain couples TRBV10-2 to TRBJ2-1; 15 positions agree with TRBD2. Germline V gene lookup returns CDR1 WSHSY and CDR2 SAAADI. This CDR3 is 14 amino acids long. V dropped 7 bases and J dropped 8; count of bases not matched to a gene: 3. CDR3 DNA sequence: TGCGCCAGCATGGGACTAGCGGGAGGCTATGAGCAGTTCTTC. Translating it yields CASMGLAGGYEQFF.

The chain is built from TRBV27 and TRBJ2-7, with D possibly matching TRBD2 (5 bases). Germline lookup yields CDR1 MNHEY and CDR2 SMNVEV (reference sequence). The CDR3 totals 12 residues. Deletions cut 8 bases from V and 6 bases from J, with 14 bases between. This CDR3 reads CASSLTRGEQYF. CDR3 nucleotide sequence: TGTGCCAGCTCGCTCACTCGGGGCGAGCAGTACTTC.

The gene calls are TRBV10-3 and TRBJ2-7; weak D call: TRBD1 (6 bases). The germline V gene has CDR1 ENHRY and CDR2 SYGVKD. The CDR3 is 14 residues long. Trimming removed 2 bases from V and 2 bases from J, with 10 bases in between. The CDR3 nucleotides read TGTGCCATCAGTGAGGGTACAGGGCCCTACGAGCAGTACTTC. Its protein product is CAISEGTGPYEQYF.

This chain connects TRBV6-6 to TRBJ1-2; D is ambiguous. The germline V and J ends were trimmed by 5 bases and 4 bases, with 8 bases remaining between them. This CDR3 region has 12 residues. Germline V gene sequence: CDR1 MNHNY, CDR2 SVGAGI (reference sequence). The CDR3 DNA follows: TGTGCCAGCAGTCCCGGACTCTATGGCTACACCTTC. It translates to CASSPGLYGYTF.

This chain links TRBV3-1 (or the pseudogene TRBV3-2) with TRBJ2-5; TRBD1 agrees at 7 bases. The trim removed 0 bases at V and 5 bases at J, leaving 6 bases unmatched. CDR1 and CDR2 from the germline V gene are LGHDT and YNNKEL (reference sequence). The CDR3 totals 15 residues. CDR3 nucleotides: TGTGCCAGCAGCCAAGAGACAGGGAATGGGGAGACCCAGTACTTC. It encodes CASSQETGNGETQYF.

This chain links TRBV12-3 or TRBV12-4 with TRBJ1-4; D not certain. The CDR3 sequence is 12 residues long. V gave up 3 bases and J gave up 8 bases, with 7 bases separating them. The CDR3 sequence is CASSFKREKLFF. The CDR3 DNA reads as TGTGCCAGCAGTTTTAAGCGGGAAAAACTGTTTTTT.

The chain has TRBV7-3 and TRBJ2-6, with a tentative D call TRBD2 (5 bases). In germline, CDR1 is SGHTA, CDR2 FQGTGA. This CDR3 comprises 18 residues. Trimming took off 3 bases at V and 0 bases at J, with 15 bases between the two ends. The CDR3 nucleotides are TGTGCCAGCAGCTTCCCGACGGGGAGCCCCTCTGGGGCCAACGTCCTGACTTTC. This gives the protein CASSFPTGSPSGANVLTF.

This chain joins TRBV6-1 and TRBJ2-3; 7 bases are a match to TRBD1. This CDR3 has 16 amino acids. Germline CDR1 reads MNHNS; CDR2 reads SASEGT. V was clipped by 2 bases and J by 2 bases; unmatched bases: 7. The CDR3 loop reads CASSETPGGLTDTQYF. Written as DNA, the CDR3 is TGTGCCAGCAGTGAAACTCCAGGGGGTCTCACAGATACGCAGTATTTT.

CDR3: CATSRGQGSLRETQYF. Here the CDR3 DNA reads TGTGCCACCAGCAGAGGGCAGGGCTCGTTAAGGGAGACCCAGTACTTC. The chain joins TRBV15 to TRBJ2-5, with D possibly being TRBD1 (5 bases). Germline V gene sequence: CDR1 LNHNV, CDR2 YYDKDF (reference sequence). The CDR3 has 16 residues. Trimming took 1 base from V and 5 from J, leaving 17 bases between them.

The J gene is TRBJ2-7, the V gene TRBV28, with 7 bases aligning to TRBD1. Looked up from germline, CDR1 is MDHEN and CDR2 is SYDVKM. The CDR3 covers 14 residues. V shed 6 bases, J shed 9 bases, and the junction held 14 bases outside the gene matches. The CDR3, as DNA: TGTGCCAGCAGCAAGACAGGGAGTTCCCCATCGCAGTACTTC. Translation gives CASSKTGSSPSQYF.

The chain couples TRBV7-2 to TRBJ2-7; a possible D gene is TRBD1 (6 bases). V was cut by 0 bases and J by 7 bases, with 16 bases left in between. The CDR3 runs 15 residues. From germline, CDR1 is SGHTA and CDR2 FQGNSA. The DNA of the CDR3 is TGTGCCAGCAGCTTAGCGCCCGGGACATTATATGAGCAGTACTTC. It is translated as CASSLAPGTLYEQYF.

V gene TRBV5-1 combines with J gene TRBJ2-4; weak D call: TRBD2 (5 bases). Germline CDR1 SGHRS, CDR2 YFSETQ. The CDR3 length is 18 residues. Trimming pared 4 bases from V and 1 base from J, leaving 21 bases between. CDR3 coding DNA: TGCGCCAGCAGCCTGGACGGGTGGGAGCCTGGTGCCAAAAACATTCAGTACTTC. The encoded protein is CASSLDGWEPGAKNIQYF.

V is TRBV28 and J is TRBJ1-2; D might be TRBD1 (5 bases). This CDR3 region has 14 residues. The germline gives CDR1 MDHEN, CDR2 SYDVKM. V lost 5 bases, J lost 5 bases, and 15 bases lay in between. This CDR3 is CASSRQGAWYGYTF. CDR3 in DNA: TGTGCCAGCAGTCGGCAAGGGGCGTGGTATGGCTACACCTTC.

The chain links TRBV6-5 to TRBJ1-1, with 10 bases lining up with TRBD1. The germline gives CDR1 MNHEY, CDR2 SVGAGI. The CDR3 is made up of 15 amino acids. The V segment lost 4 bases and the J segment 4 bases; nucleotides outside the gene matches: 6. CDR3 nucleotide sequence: TGTGCCAGCAGTTGGACAGGGGGGGTGAGCACTGAAGCTTTCTTT. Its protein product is CASSWTGGVSTEAFF.

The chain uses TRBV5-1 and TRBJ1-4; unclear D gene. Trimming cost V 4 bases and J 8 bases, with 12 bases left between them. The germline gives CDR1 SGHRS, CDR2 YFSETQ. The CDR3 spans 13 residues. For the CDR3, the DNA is TGCGCCAGCAGCGTGGAGGCGCGGGAAAAACTGTTTTTT. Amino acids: CASSVEAREKLFF. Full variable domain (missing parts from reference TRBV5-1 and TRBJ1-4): KAGVTQTPRYLIKTRGQQVTLSCSPISGHRSVSWYQQTPGQGLQFLFEYFSETQRNKGNFPGRFSGRQFSNSRSEMNVSTLELGDSALYLCASSVEAREKLFFGSGTQLSVL.